The rows below give T cell receptor beta chains drawn from one sample of a study of blood T cell repertoires in COVID-19. Repertoires were generated with immunoSEQ multiplex PCR, while TCRdb's copy carries only in-frame clones and drops some. The sample holds approximately 64,000 clones; around 84% are singletons and the top ten take approximately 0.83%. Sequenced: peripheral blood. All receptors derive from a woman aged 70 to 79 with acute or convalescent COVID-19. Both conserved end residues are part of each CDR3. A D gene is named only where the DNA matches it firmly. The size entry is marked missing in some rows and otherwise reads once, few, many or a size class.

V gene: TRBV6-2/TRBV6-3; D gene: .; clone size: .; J gene: TRBJ1-4; CDR3 DNA: TGTGCCAGCAGCGCGGACCTAGGGGGAAAACTGTTTTTT; CDR3 protein: CASSADLGGKLFF
V gene: TRBV11-2; D gene: .; clone size: .; J gene: TRBJ1-1; CDR3 DNA: TGTGCCAGCAGCTTAGCACGAGAGACAGTGAACACTGAAGCTTTCTTT; CDR3 protein: CASSLARETVNTEAFF
V gene: TRBV7-9; D gene: TRBD1; clone size: .; J gene: TRBJ1-6; CDR3 DNA: TGTGCCAGCAGCCCCTCGGACAGGGGGAATTCACCCCTCCACTTT; CDR3 protein: CASSPSDRGNSPLHF
V gene: TRBV29-1; D gene: .; clone size: .; J gene: TRBJ1-2; CDR3 DNA: TGCAGCGTTAAAGAGGAGGACTATGGCTACACCTTC; CDR3 protein: CSVKEEDYGYTF
V gene: TRBV11-2; D gene: .; clone size: .; J gene: TRBJ2-4; CDR3 DNA: TGTGCCAGCAGCTTTGACAGAGCCCTAGCCAAAAACATTCAGTACTTC; CDR3 protein: CASSFDRALAKNIQYF
V gene: TRBV30; D gene: .; clone size: .; J gene: TRBJ1-6; CDR3 DNA: TGTGCCTGGCGGGGAGTAAATTCACCCCTCCACTTT; CDR3 protein: CAWRGVNSPLHF
V gene: TRBV10-2; D gene: .; clone size: .; J gene: TRBJ2-2; CDR3 DNA: TGCGCCAGCAGGTGGCAGAACGGGGAGCTGTTTTTT; CDR3 protein: CASRWQNGELFF
V gene: TRBV3-1/TRBV3-2; D gene: .; clone size: .; J gene: TRBJ1-3; CDR3 DNA: TGTGCCAGCAGCCAAGCAGGGTGGCAACTTACCGGAAACACCATATATTTT; CDR3 protein: CASSQAGWQLTGNTIYF
V gene: TRBV19; D gene: .; clone size: .; J gene: TRBJ2-5; CDR3 DNA: TGTGCCAGTAGTATCTCACCTCGGGAGACCCAGTACTTC; CDR3 protein: CASSISPRETQYF
V gene: TRBV4-3; D gene: TRBD2; clone size: .; J gene: TRBJ2-3; CDR3 DNA: TGCGCCAGCAGCCGAGCCCTTACGGGGGGGCGCGCAGATACGCAGTATTTT; CDR3 protein: CASSRALTGGRADTQYF
V gene: TRBV2; D gene: .; clone size: .; J gene: TRBJ1-5; CDR3 DNA: TGTGCCAGCAGTCAATTGCAGGCCGCGGGGGAGCCCCAGCATTTT; CDR3 protein: CASSQLQAAGEPQHF
V gene: TRBV7-2; D gene: .; clone size: .; J gene: TRBJ1-1; CDR3 DNA: TGTGCCAGCAGCTTAGCGAGTTACAGCTCGAACACTGAAGCTTTCTTT; CDR3 protein: CASSLASYSSNTEAFF
V gene: TRBV11-2; D gene: .; clone size: .; J gene: TRBJ1-2; CDR3 DNA: TGTGCCAGCAGCCCACAGAGAAACTATGGCTACACCTTC; CDR3 protein: CASSPQRNYGYTF
V gene: TRBV29-1; D gene: .; clone size: .; J gene: TRBJ1-3; CDR3 DNA: TGCAGCGGGAGGGGTTCTGGAAACACCATATATTTT; CDR3 protein: CSGRGSGNTIYF
V gene: TRBV5-4; D gene: TRBD2; clone size: .; J gene: TRBJ2-2; CDR3 DNA: TGTGCCAGCAGCTCGGGGACTAGCAGGAACACCGGGGAGCTGTTTTTT; CDR3 protein: CASSSGTSRNTGELFF
V gene: TRBV27; D gene: TRBD1; clone size: .; J gene: TRBJ2-1; CDR3 DNA: TGTGCCAGCAGCGCCAGGGGGACACTGGTCAATGAGCAGTTCTTC; CDR3 protein: CASSARGTLVNEQFF
V gene: TRBV28; D gene: TRBD2; clone size: .; J gene: TRBJ2-3; CDR3 DNA: TGTGCCAGCAGTTTCACCCCGCAGACTAGCGGGACCAGCACAGATACGCAGTATTTT; CDR3 protein: CASSFTPQTSGTSTDTQYF
V gene: TRBV3-1/TRBV3-2; D gene: .; clone size: .; J gene: TRBJ1-4; CDR3 DNA: TGTGCCAGCAGCCAAGATGTGAACAGCCGGAATGAAAAACTGTTTTTT; CDR3 protein: CASSQDVNSRNEKLFF
V gene: TRBV20-1; D gene: .; clone size: .; J gene: TRBJ1-4; CDR3 DNA: TGCAGTGCTCTTAATAATGAAAAACTGTTTTTT; CDR3 protein: CSALNNEKLFF
V gene: TRBV3-1/TRBV3-2; D gene: .; clone size: few; J gene: TRBJ1-5; CDR3 DNA: TGTGCCAGCAGCCAAGATTGGGGGCCCAATCAGCCCCAGCATTTT; CDR3 protein: CASSQDWGPNQPQHF
V gene: TRBV3-1/TRBV3-2; D gene: TRBD1; clone size: .; J gene: TRBJ1-1; CDR3 DNA: TGTGCCAGCAGCCTTAGAGGGGGCGACACTGAAGCTTTCTTT; CDR3 protein: CASSLRGGDTEAFF
V gene: TRBV4-2; D gene: .; clone size: .; J gene: TRBJ1-4; CDR3 DNA: TGTGCCAGCAGCCAAGGGGGGGCAACTAATGAAAAACTGTTTTTT; CDR3 protein: CASSQGGATNEKLFF
V gene: TRBV19; D gene: .; clone size: .; J gene: TRBJ2-1; CDR3 DNA: TGTGCCAGTAGTCCTTTAGGGGTCGACTACAATGAGCAGTTCTTC; CDR3 protein: CASSPLGVDYNEQFF
V gene: TRBV24-1; D gene: .; clone size: .; J gene: TRBJ2-3; CDR3 DNA: TGTGCCACACAGGGGGGGGACAGGAGAGATACGCAGTATTTT; CDR3 protein: CATQGGDRRDTQYF
V gene: TRBV5-1; D gene: .; clone size: .; J gene: TRBJ1-4; CDR3 DNA: TGCGCCAGCAGCTTGACGGGGGATAATGAAAAACTGTTTTTT; CDR3 protein: CASSLTGDNEKLFF
V gene: TRBV11-2; D gene: .; clone size: .; J gene: TRBJ2-5; CDR3 DNA: TGTGCCAGCAGCCAACAGGCGGCGGAGACCCAGTACTTC; CDR3 protein: CASSQQAAETQYF
V gene: TRBV19; D gene: TRBD1; clone size: .; J gene: TRBJ2-1; CDR3 DNA: TGTGCCAGTAACGCCTGGACAGGGGGGGAACACAATGAGCAGTTCTTC; CDR3 protein: CASNAWTGGEHNEQFF
V gene: TRBV7-2; D gene: .; clone size: .; J gene: TRBJ2-1; CDR3 DNA: TGTGCCAGCAGCCCGGACTATGGGGAATACAATGAGCAGTTCTTC; CDR3 protein: CASSPDYGEYNEQFF
V gene: TRBV10-3; D gene: TRBD2; clone size: .; J gene: TRBJ2-2; CDR3 DNA: TGTGCCATTTCCGAAGCGGGAGTTGGGACCGGGGAGCTGTTTTTT; CDR3 protein: CAISEAGVGTGELFF
V gene: TRBV7-2; D gene: .; clone size: once; J gene: TRBJ1-6; CDR3 DNA: TGTGCCAGCAGCTCATCGGTCTTAGGGGCACCCCTCCACTTT; CDR3 protein: CASSSSVLGAPLHF
V gene: TRBV19; D gene: TRBD1; clone size: .; J gene: TRBJ2-2; CDR3 DNA: TGTGCCAGTATGGGGCAGGGGGCAAACACCGGGGAGCTGTTTTTT; CDR3 protein: CASMGQGANTGELFF
V gene: TRBV7-2; D gene: TRBD2; clone size: .; J gene: TRBJ2-1; CDR3 DNA: TGTGCCAGCAGCTTAGGCCTAGCGGGCGCCGCGGATGAGCAGTTCTTC; CDR3 protein: CASSLGLAGAADEQFF
V gene: TRBV28; D gene: TRBD1; clone size: .; J gene: TRBJ1-4; CDR3 DNA: TGTGCCAGCTTCGACAGGGGGAATGAAAAACTGTTTTTT; CDR3 protein: CASFDRGNEKLFF
V gene: TRBV5-5; D gene: .; clone size: few; J gene: TRBJ1-1; CDR3 DNA: TGTGCCAGCAGCTTCTTTTCGAACACTGAAGCTTTCTTT; CDR3 protein: CASSFFSNTEAFF
V gene: TRBV29-1; D gene: .; clone size: .; J gene: TRBJ2-1; CDR3 DNA: TGCAGCGGGAGGACCGAGTCCAATGAGCAGTTCTTC; CDR3 protein: CSGRTESNEQFF
V gene: TRBV3-1/TRBV3-2; D gene: TRBD2; clone size: .; J gene: TRBJ2-3; CDR3 DNA: TGTGCCAGCAGCCTCCGGGTAGCGGGTTGGACAGATACGCAGTATTTT; CDR3 protein: CASSLRVAGWTDTQYF
V gene: TRBV5-6; D gene: TRBD1; clone size: once; J gene: TRBJ1-1; CDR3 DNA: TGTGCCAGCAGCCTCCCGGGACAGGGGGGCTCTGAAGCTTTCTTT; CDR3 protein: CASSLPGQGGSEAFF
V gene: TRBV5-6; D gene: TRBD2; clone size: .; J gene: TRBJ2-2; CDR3 DNA: TGTGCCAGCACCGTAGCGGGGGGACTGGTCACCGGGGAGCTGTTTTTT; CDR3 protein: CASTVAGGLVTGELFF
V gene: TRBV6-5; D gene: .; clone size: once; J gene: TRBJ2-7; CDR3 DNA: TGTGCCAGCAGTTACTCGCGGGATGGTCTGTACGAGCAGTACTTC; CDR3 protein: CASSYSRDGLYEQYF
V gene: TRBV7-2; D gene: .; clone size: .; J gene: TRBJ2-5; CDR3 DNA: TGTGCCAGCAGCTATAGGTCGGGTGTGGAGACCCAGTACTTC; CDR3 protein: CASSYRSGVETQYF
V gene: TRBV5-4; D gene: .; clone size: .; J gene: TRBJ2-1; CDR3 DNA: TGTGCCAGCAGCTCACCGCCTAACAATGAGCAGTTCTTC; CDR3 protein: CASSSPPNNEQFF
V gene: TRBV10-3; D gene: .; clone size: few; J gene: TRBJ2-3; CDR3 DNA: TGTGCCATGGGAAGCGGGTCCACAGATACGCAGTATTTT; CDR3 protein: CAMGSGSTDTQYF
V gene: TRBV7-9; D gene: .; clone size: once; J gene: TRBJ1-1; CDR3 DNA: TGTGCCAGCAGCCGCGTCGAGACAGGCACTGAAGCTTTCTTT; CDR3 protein: CASSRVETGTEAFF
V gene: TRBV12-3/TRBV12-4; D gene: .; clone size: .; J gene: TRBJ1-6; CDR3 DNA: TGTGCCAGCAGTTTTGGGGCCTCACCCCTCCACTTT; CDR3 protein: CASSFGASPLHF
V gene: TRBV3-1/TRBV3-2; D gene: .; clone size: .; J gene: TRBJ1-4; CDR3 DNA: TGTGCCAGCAGCCAAAGCAGGGGCGGGAATGAAAAACTGTTTTTT; CDR3 protein: CASSQSRGGNEKLFF